The 26 T cell receptor beta chains listed next were all sequenced from one sample in a study of OX40 agonist ivuxolimab in advanced cancers. TCRdb's table, derived via immunoSEQ multiplex PCR, lists solely in-frame clones and lacks some. The sample lists some 45,000 clones, roughly 86% occurring once. The sequences come from CD4+ or CD8+ T cells sorted from blood, collected in a trial of the OX40 agonist ivuxolimab. These receptors were obtained from an adult with an advanced solid tumor such as melanoma, head and neck, liver or kidney cancer.

The chain has TRBV25-1 and TRBJ1-2; D is perhaps TRBD1 (5 bases). Germline V lookup: CDR1 MGHDK, CDR2 SYGVNS. The V end lost 5 bases, the J end lost 4 bases, and 11 bases lay between the germline ends. The CDR3 extends over 13 amino acids. CDR3 in DNA: TGTGCCAGCAGTACCTCGGGACTCTATGGCTACACCTTC. It specifies CASSTSGLYGYTF.

The V gene is TRBV11-2, the J gene TRBJ2-7, with TRBD1 as a possible D gene (5 bases). The V end lost 8 bases, the J end lost 6 bases, and 14 bases lay between the germline ends. CDR3 size: 12 residues. CDR1 and CDR2 from the germline V gene are SGHAT and FQNNGV. CDR3 amino acids: CASSTLRAEQYF. The CDR3 nucleotides are TGTGCCAGCTCGACGCTCAGGGCCGAGCAGTACTTC.

The V gene is TRBV4-3, the J gene TRBJ1-4; 7 positions agree with TRBD1. J gave up 6 bases and V 0 bases, and 4 bases lay outside the gene matches. Germline CDR1 is LGHNA and CDR2 is YSLEER. The CDR3 runs 15 residues. This CDR3 reads CASSQDTGEDEKLFF. In nucleotides, the CDR3 is TGCGCCAGCAGCCAAGACACAGGGGAGGATGAAAAACTGTTTTTT.

The V call is TRBV27, the J call TRBJ2-1, with TRBD1 matching over 9 bases. In germline, CDR1 is MNHEY, CDR2 SMNVEV (reference sequence). Unmatched junction bases numbered 7, after V lost 10 bases and J lost 12 bases. CDR3 length: 11 residues. The chain's CDR3 is CATHRGRWQFF. CDR3 coding DNA: TGTGCCACCCACAGGGGGCGTTGGCAGTTCTTC.

As for this clone: Because it lacks the conserved phenylalanine or tryptophan at the end, this CDR3 is likely a read error. The chain links TRBV6-5 to TRBJ1-6; the D gene is possibly TRBD1 (5 bases). The germline CDR1 and CDR2 sequences are MNHEY and SVGAGI. V shed 2 bases and J shed 6 bases, with 14 bases lying between them. This CDR3 has 16 amino acids. CDR3 in amino acids: CASSYRMGGSNSPLHL. The CDR3 coding sequence is TGTGCCAGCAGTTACCGGATGGGGGGATCTAATTCACCCCTCCACCTT.

The chain employs TRBV19 and TRBJ1-5, with 9 positions matching TRBD1. This CDR3 spans 18 amino acids. The trim removed 4 bases at V and 5 bases at J, leaving 15 bases unmatched. Per the germline V gene, CDR1 is LNHDA and CDR2 is SQIVND (reference sequence). The CDR3 protein is CASSTHPGQGVGYQPQHF. DNA of the CDR3: TGTGCCAGTAGTACCCACCCGGGACAGGGAGTTGGTTATCAGCCCCAGCATTTT.

The chain has TRBV5-6 and TRBJ2-5; TRBD1 aligns across 8 bases. From germline, CDR1 is SGHDT and CDR2 YYEEEE. This CDR3 is built from 16 residues. The V segment lost 0 bases and the J segment 5 bases; nucleotides outside the gene matches: 9. The CDR3 is CASSLAGTGGEETQYF. CDR3 DNA: TGTGCCAGCAGCTTGGCCGGGACAGGTGGCGAGGAGACCCAGTACTTC.

The CDR3: CASSQDRQGSSYNEQFF. The CDR3 region has the DNA TGTGCCAGCAGCCAAGATCGGCAGGGAAGCTCCTACAATGAGCAGTTCTTC. This chain uses TRBV4-2 with TRBJ2-1, with a weak D call TRBD1 (5 bases). The CDR3 runs to 17 residues. CDR1 and CDR2 from the germline V gene are LGHNA and YNFKEQ. Trimming removed 0 bases at V and 0 bases at J, with 12 bases between.

V is TRBV6-1 and J is TRBJ1-5; D is possibly TRBD1 (6 bases). CDR1 MNHNS and CDR2 SASEGT come from the germline V gene. V dropped 7 bases and J dropped 11 bases, with 21 bases sitting between them. This CDR3 is 14 amino acids long. This CDR3 is CASTLDSEGVSQHF. Written as DNA, the CDR3 is TGTGCCAGCACTCTAGACAGCGAGGGGGTGTCCCAGCATTTT.

The rearrangement uses TRBV19 and TRBJ2-3, with 10 bases matching TRBD1. Trimming removed 4 bases from V and 5 bases from J; junction bases left unmatched: 6. This CDR3 has 15 amino acids. The germline V gene encodes CDR1 LNHDA and CDR2 SQIVND (reference sequence). The chain's CDR3 is CASSRWTGGGDTQYF. CDR3 bases: TGTGCCAGTAGTAGATGGACAGGGGGGGGAGATACGCAGTATTTT.

The chain's CDR3 is CATRQETSTDTQYF. The CDR3 DNA is TGTGCCACCAGACAGGAAACTAGCACAGATACGCAGTATTTT. This chain connects TRBV28 to TRBJ2-3; TRBD1 is a possible D gene (6 bases). The CDR3 sequence is 14 residues long. V was trimmed by 10 bases and J by 0 bases, leaving 14 bases between them. Per germline, CDR1 MDHEN and CDR2 SYDVKM.

This clone was counted once. J is TRBJ1-3 and V is TRBV18; 10 nucleotides align to TRBD1. Unmatched junction bases numbered 10, after V lost 2 bases and J lost 0 bases. The CDR3 runs to 19 residues. CDR1 is KGHSH and CDR2 is LQKENI in the germline V gene. CDR3 amino acids: CASSPNRDRGTISGNTIYF. Written as DNA, the CDR3 is TGTGCCAGCTCACCAAATCGGGACAGGGGCACGATCTCTGGAAACACCATATATTTT.

The chain links TRBV28 to TRBJ2-1; D call uncertain. Between the trimmed V and J ends, which lost 4 bases and 7 bases, there was a span of 11 bases. This CDR3 has 13 amino acids. Germline V gene lookup returns CDR1 MDHEN and CDR2 SYDVKM. CDR3 loop: CASSSGLPNEQFF. The CDR3 DNA is TGTGCCAGCAGTTCCGGCCTTCCTAATGAGCAGTTCTTC. The full variable domain, with the rest looked up from reference TRBV28 and TRBJ2-1, is DVKVTQSSRYLVKRTGEKVFLECVQDMDHENMFWYRQDPGLGLRLIYFSYDVKMKEKGDIPEGYSVSREKKERFSLILESASTNQTSMYLCASSSGLPNEQFFGPGTRLTVL.

This chain connects TRBV7-9 to TRBJ1-1; no clear D gene. CDR1 and CDR2 (germline): SEHNR, FQNEAQ (reference sequence). With 3 bases removed from V and 5 bases from J, the gap between germline ends came to 7 bases. The CDR3 has 12 residues. CDR3 sequence reads: CASSFGETEAFF. The CDR3 DNA reads as TGTGCCAGCAGCTTCGGGGAGACTGAAGCTTTCTTT.

The chain joins TRBV6-6 to TRBJ1-2; TRBD1 matches 8 bases. V lost 7 bases and J lost 5; bases outside the gene matches: 6. Germline-derived CDR1 and CDR2 are MNHNY and SVGAGI (reference sequence). The CDR3 loop spans 13 amino acids. The CDR3 DNA reads TGTGCCAGCAAGACAGGGGAAGGGTATGGCTACACCTTC. Residues: CASKTGEGYGYTF.

In its sample, this clone was seen once. The chain has TRBV29-1 and TRBJ1-2; 10 bases are shared with TRBD1. The ends lost 3 bases at V and 0 bases at J; junction bases unmatched: 1. Germline CDR1 SQVTM, CDR2 ANQGSEA. The CDR3 runs to 14 residues. The CDR3 loop is CSVEDRGANYGYTF. The CDR3 DNA is TGCAGCGTTGAGGACAGGGGGGCTAACTATGGCTACACCTTC.

V and J are TRBV7-2 and TRBJ2-3; 8 bases agree with TRBD1. Germline loops: CDR1 SGHTA, CDR2 FQGNSA. V lost 4 bases and J lost 4; bases outside the gene matches: 7. CDR3 length equals 15 residues. CDR3 bases: TGTGCCAGCAGCTCCTCAGGGGGCAAAGCAGATACGCAGTATTTT. It yields the protein CASSSSGGKADTQYF.

The chain has TRBV15 and TRBJ1-1, with D unclear. Trimming stripped 2 bases from V and 8 bases from J, with 12 bases between. The CDR3 totals 13 residues. Germline-derived CDR1 and CDR2 are LNHNV and YYDKDF (reference sequence). The CDR3 sequence is CATSRRKGAEAFF. CDR3 DNA: TGTGCCACCAGCAGAAGGAAGGGAGCAGAAGCTTTCTTT.

V gene TRBV6-1 combines with J gene TRBJ2-5; 9 bases line up with TRBD1. Germline trimming cut 4 bases from V and 4 bases from J; bases unmatched to any gene: 10. The CDR3 spans 16 residues. From germline, CDR1 is MNHNS and CDR2 SASEGT. The CDR3 region is CASSAPGQGVRETQYF. The CDR3 DNA reads TGTGCCAGCAGTGCACCGGGACAGGGTGTAAGAGAGACCCAGTACTTC.

The sample holds one count of this clone. V is TRBV28 and J is TRBJ2-7; tentative D call: TRBD1 (5 bases). V gave up 1 base and J gave up 1 base, with 11 bases separating them. From germline, CDR1 is MDHEN and CDR2 SYDVKM. The CDR3 length is 15 residues. Here the CDR3 reads CASSLFSTDSYEQYF. The CDR3 region has the DNA TGTGCCAGCAGTTTATTTTCGACAGATTCCTACGAGCAGTACTTC.

The V gene is TRBV27, the J gene TRBJ1-2; TRBD1 is a possible D gene (6 bases). The CDR3 has 14 residues. The ends were cut back, 5 bases at V and 4 bases at J, with 14 bases in the middle. CDR1 is MNHEY, CDR2 SMNVEV, per germline (reference sequence). The chain's CDR3 is CASSASGGAYGYTF. In DNA form, the CDR3 reads TGTGCCAGCAGTGCCTCGGGGGGGGCCTATGGCTACACCTTC.

J is TRBJ1-1 and V is TRBV28; 7 nucleotides line up with TRBD1. V shed 5 bases, J shed 3 bases, and the junction held 6 bases outside the gene matches. The CDR3 is 14 amino acids. Germline values: CDR1 MDHEN, CDR2 SYDVKM. Here the CDR3 reads CASSPITGDTEAFF. In nucleotides, the CDR3 is TGTGCCAGCAGTCCCATCACAGGGGACACTGAAGCTTTCTTT.

V is TRBV14 and J is TRBJ2-3; the D gene is possibly TRBD2 (6 bases). Trimming pared 6 bases from V and 4 bases from J, leaving 14 bases between. Per germline, CDR1 SGHDN and CDR2 FVKESK. This CDR3 region has 14 residues. The CDR3 is CASSPLGGADTQYF. The CDR3 DNA reads TGTGCCAGCAGTCCCCTGGGGGGAGCAGATACGCAGTATTTT.

V usage is TRBV2 and J usage is TRBJ2-7; a possible D gene is TRBD1 (5 bases). Trimming took off 10 bases at V and 3 bases at J, with 16 bases between the two ends. This CDR3 is built from 13 residues. Germline V gene data show CDR1 as SNHLY and CDR2 as FYNNEI. The CDR3 is CATVTGVGYEQYF. In DNA, the CDR3 is TGTGCCACTGTAACAGGAGTGGGCTACGAGCAGTACTTC. The variable domain in full, with the rest retrieved from reference TRBV2 and TRBJ2-7, is EPEVTQTPSHQVTQMGQEVILRCVPISNHLYFYWYRQILGQKVEFLVSFYNNEISEKSEIFDDQFSVERPDGSNFTLKIRSTKLEDSAMYFCATVTGVGYEQYFGPGTRLTVT.

The chain couples TRBV5-1 to TRBJ2-6; perhaps TRBD2 as D (6 bases). This CDR3 region has 14 residues. Trimming cost V 0 bases and J 8 bases, with 9 bases left between them. From germline, CDR1 is SGHRS and CDR2 YFSETQ. CDR3 region: CASSLVGTSNVLTF. CDR3 sequence (DNA): TGCGCCAGCAGCTTGGTTGGGACTTCCAACGTCCTGACTTTC.

The chain employs TRBV5-1 and TRBJ2-3; possibly TRBD1 or TRBD2 for D (6 bases each). V gave up 4 bases and J gave up 5 bases, with 17 bases separating them. CDR3 length: 15 amino acids. The germline gives CDR1 SGHRS, CDR2 YFSETQ. The CDR3 nucleotides read TGCGCCAGCAGCCCCGCTGAGGGGGGCGGAGATACGCAGTATTTT. Its protein product is CASSPAEGGGDTQYF.